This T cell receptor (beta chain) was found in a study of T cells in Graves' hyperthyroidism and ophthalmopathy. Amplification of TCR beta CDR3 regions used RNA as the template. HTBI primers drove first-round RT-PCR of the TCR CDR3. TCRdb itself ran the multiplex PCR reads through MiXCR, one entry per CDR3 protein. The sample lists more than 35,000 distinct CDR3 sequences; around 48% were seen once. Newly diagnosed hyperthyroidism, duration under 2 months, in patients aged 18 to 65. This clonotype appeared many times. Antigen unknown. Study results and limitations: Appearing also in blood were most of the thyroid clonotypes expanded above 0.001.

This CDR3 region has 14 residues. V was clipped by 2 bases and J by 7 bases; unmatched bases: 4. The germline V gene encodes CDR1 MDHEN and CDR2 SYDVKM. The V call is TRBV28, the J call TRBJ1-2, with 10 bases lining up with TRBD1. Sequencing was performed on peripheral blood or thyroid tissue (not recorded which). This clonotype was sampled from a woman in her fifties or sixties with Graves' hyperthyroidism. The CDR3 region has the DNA TGTGCCAGCAGTTTACTGGACAGGGGGGGTGGCTACACCTTC. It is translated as CASSLLDRGGGYTF.